This TCR beta chain came from a study of shared clonotypes between healthy human individuals. Points from the study as a whole: Naive CD4 clonotype sharing across four donors was roughly 5%. Sampling was confined to blood; repertoires within tissues likely differ.

This clone occurred once. What it binds is not known. Each PCR replicate from the sorted subsets contained about 200 ng DNA, which is about 30,000 T cell genomes. Assay used: immunoSEQ multiplex PCR; TCRdb lists only in-frame clones, some missing. The sample lists more than 2,000,000 clones, just over 90% seen once, with more than 0.12% in the top ten. The length of the CDR3 is 16 residues. Germline lookup yields CDR1 KGHSH and CDR2 LQKENI. V was cut by 5 bases and J by 1 base, with 14 bases left in between. The clonotype comes from a man between 18 and 35 years old in good health. The chain combines TRBV18 with TRBJ2-2, with TRBD1 as a possible D gene (6 bases). The material sequenced was naive CD4+ T cells sorted from blood. The subset is: CD45RA+ positively selected. The CDR3 loop is CASSSSVTGNTGELFF. CDR3 DNA sequence: TGTGCCAGCTCATCTTCCGTGACAGGGAACACCGGGGAGCTGTTTTTT.